This T cell receptor (beta chain) was captured in a study of T cell responses to AZD1222 COVID-19 vaccine. Germline CDR1 is MNHNY and CDR2 is SVGAGI (reference sequence). The germline V and J ends were trimmed by 6 bases and 4 bases, with 12 bases remaining between them. This CDR3 spans 13 amino acids. Measured with immunoSEQ multiplex PCR; TCRdb has only the in-frame clones, and not every one. Of about 140,000 clones listed, approximately 90% are singletons. The gene calls are TRBV6-6 and TRBJ1-2; D not certain. The sequence came from an adult who received the AZD1222 COVID-19 vaccine. Sample: peripheral blood, taken 28 days after the second AZD1222 dose. CDR3 sequence (DNA): TGTGCCAGCAGCACAGCCGCCTCCTATGGCTACACCTTC. Translating gives CASSTAASYGYTF.